This T cell receptor beta chain came from a study of blood T cell repertoires in COVID-19. Assay used: immunoSEQ multiplex PCR; TCRdb lists only in-frame clones, some missing. The sample shows more than 95,000 clones, approximately 80% of them seen only once. The CDR3 covers 14 residues. Germline lookup yields CDR1 SGHKS and CDR2 YYEKEE (reference sequence). The V end lost 0 bases, the J end lost 4 bases, and 10 bases lay between the germline ends. Sequences were obtained from peripheral blood. The chain combines TRBV5-5 with TRBJ1-2; D not certain. This TCR was sampled from a human donor in a cohort sampled during active COVID-19. The CDR3 coding sequence is TGTGCCAGCAGCTTGGGAATTGAGGGCTATGGCTACACCTTC. Its protein product is CASSLGIEGYGYTF.